Shown below are 15 T cell receptor beta chains from a single sample sequenced in a study of T-cell reconstitution after alpha-beta-depleted transplantation in children. Library preparation (for TCRbeta) was performed with unique molecular identifiers. TCRdb itself ran the PCR reads through MiXCR, one entry per CDR3 protein. The profile shows 85,000 to 120,000 distinct CDR3 sequences, 7.5% to 9.5% of them singletons. The specimen comprised PBMCs, sampled before TCRalphabeta/CD19-depleted stem cell transplant. The origin of the receptors is a boy aged 2-15 years with acute lymphoblastic leukemia, due to receive a stem cell transplant.

This clonotype appeared many times. The genes are TRBV24-1 and TRBJ2-2; unclear D gene. The CDR3 sequence is 14 residues long. Germline CDR1 is KGHDR and CDR2 is SFDVKD. V dropped 9 bases and J dropped 1 base, with 11 bases sitting between them. As DNA, the CDR3 is TGTGCCACCGCCCCGAGACGGAACACCGGGGAGCTGTTTTTT. Translation: CATAPRRNTGELFF.

The table lists this clonotype with a few counts. The rearrangement joins TRBV9 to TRBJ2-3; the D is unclear. This CDR3 contains 16 residues. Per the germline V gene, CDR1 is SGDLS and CDR2 is YYNGEE. Deletions cut 4 bases from V and 6 bases from J, with 21 bases between. CDR3 residues: CASSSTAFTAQDTQYF. DNA for the CDR3: TGTGCCAGCAGCTCAACGGCCTTTACCGCTCAGGATACGCAGTATTTT. Full variable domain (rest looked up from reference TRBV9 and TRBJ2-3): DSGVTQTPKHLITATGQRVTLRCSPRSGDLSVYWYQQSLDQGLQFLIQYYNGEERAKGNILERFSAQQFPDLHSELNLSSLELGDSALYFCASSSTAFTAQDTQYFGPGTRLTVL.

In its sample, this clonotype was seen a few times. This rearrangement joins TRBV20-1 to TRBJ1-3, with a possible D match to TRBD1 (6 bases). Per the germline V gene, CDR1 is DFQATT and CDR2 is SNEGSKA (reference sequence). This CDR3 comprises 14 residues. The V end was cut by 3 bases, the J end by 3 bases, with 12 bases between. In nucleotides, the CDR3 is TGCAGTGCTAGGGAACAGGGAAGTGGAAACACCATATATTTT. It codes for CSAREQGSGNTIYF.

This clonotype turned up a few times. V and J are TRBV6-5 and TRBJ1-5; tentative D call: TRBD1 (6 bases). Germline CDR1 is MNHEY and CDR2 is SVGAGI. Trimming pared 4 bases from V and 6 bases from J, leaving 16 bases between. The CDR3 contains 15 residues. The CDR3 spells CASSSRGGSGQPQHF. The CDR3 nucleotides read TGTGCCAGCAGTTCAAGGGGGGGAAGCGGTCAGCCCCAGCATTTT.

This clonotype was found many times. The chain has TRBV7-2 and TRBJ1-2; D is uncertain. CDR3 length: 12 amino acids. Germline values: CDR1 SGHTA, CDR2 FQGNSA. Trimming removed 0 bases at V and 2 bases at J, with 1 base between. CDR3 sequence (DNA): TGTGCCAGCAGCTTAGCGAACTATGGCTACACCTTC. This translates into CASSLANYGYTF. The full variable domain, in which reference TRBV7-2 and TRBJ1-2 provide the parts outside the CDR3, is GAGVSQSPSNKVTEKGKDVELRCDPISGHTALYWYRQSLGQGLEFLIYFQGNSAPDKSGLPSDRFSAERTGGSVSTLTIQRTQQEDSAVYLCASSLANYGYTFGSGTRLTVV.

This clonotype has at least ten counts. The J gene is TRBJ2-3, the V gene TRBV6-5, with D uncertain. CDR1 is MNHEY, CDR2 SVGAGI, per germline. V lost 1 base, J lost 0 bases, and 8 bases lay in between. This CDR3 has 15 amino acids. The CDR3 bases are TGTGCCAGCAGTTACTTATGGGGTAGCACAGATACGCAGTATTTT. Protein: CASSYLWGSTDTQYF.

This clonotype was seen ten or more times. This chain joins TRBV5-1 and TRBJ2-1; D remains ambiguous. The CDR3 consists of 12 residues. The germline V gene has CDR1 SGHRS and CDR2 YFSETQ. V was pared by 4 bases and J by 4 bases, with 6 bases between. The CDR3 spells CASSTQYNEQFF. The CDR3, as DNA: TGCGCCAGCAGCACTCAATACAATGAGCAGTTCTTC.

The chain links TRBV9 to TRBJ1-2; D call uncertain. CDR3 length: 12 residues. V was trimmed by 3 bases and J by 5 bases, leaving 8 bases between them. Germline CDR1 is SGDLS and CDR2 is YYNGEE. Here the CDR3 reads CASSAPLYGYTF. Here the CDR3 DNA reads TGTGCCAGCAGCGCGCCCCTATATGGCTACACCTTC.

In its sample, this clonotype was seen many times. The chain combines TRBV29-1 with TRBJ2-3, with D perhaps matching TRBD1 (5 bases). The CDR3 extends over 11 amino acids. V was cut by 6 bases and J by 6 bases, with 10 bases left in between. CDR1 is SQVTM, CDR2 ANQGSEA, per germline. As DNA, the CDR3 is TGCAGCGTGGACACTCTGGATACGCAGTATTTT. It translates to CSVDTLDTQYF.

This clonotype was picked up many times. The rearrangement links TRBV6-2 or TRBV6-3 to TRBJ2-2, with D possibly matching TRBD2 (5 bases). Germline V gene sequence: CDR1 MNHEY, CDR2 SVGEGT. The V end was cut by 2 bases, the J end by 6 bases, with 13 bases between. The CDR3 extends over 15 amino acids. CDR3 in amino acids: CASSYPPDSAGELFF. CDR3 coding DNA: TGTGCCAGCAGTTACCCCCCGGACTCCGCCGGGGAGCTGTTTTTT.

This clonotype was recorded a few times. The chain is built from TRBV9 and TRBJ1-2, with unresolved D. Germline lookup yields CDR1 SGDLS and CDR2 YYNGEE. The CDR3 has 14 residues. Trimming cost V 0 bases and J 4 bases, with 10 bases left between them. The CDR3 loop is CASSVGVLPYGYTF. The CDR3 DNA follows: TGTGCCAGCAGCGTAGGCGTGTTGCCCTATGGCTACACCTTC.

This clonotype was counted at least ten times. The chain couples TRBV6-2 or TRBV6-3 to TRBJ2-7; D unclear. Germline loops: CDR1 MNHEY, CDR2 SVGEGT. V was pared by 6 bases and J by 5 bases, with 14 bases between. This CDR3 is 13 amino acids long. The CDR3 protein is CASSRAETNEQYF. The CDR3 DNA reads as TGTGCCAGCAGCCGGGCGGAAACTAACGAGCAGTACTTC.

This clonotype came up many times. The chain uses TRBV9 and TRBJ1-2; the match to TRBD1 covers 7 bases. Germline-derived CDR1 and CDR2 are SGDLS and YYNGEE. CDR3 length equals 15 residues. J was trimmed by 2 bases and V by 2 bases; bases with no gene match: 6. DNA of the CDR3: TGTGCCAGCAGCGTTGCGGGACAGTCAAACTATGGCTACACCTTC. This encodes CASSVAGQSNYGYTF.

Worth noting for this clonotype: A much larger clone lies one base from this, so it may be a read error. The chain employs TRBV20-1 and TRBJ1-2; D possibly corresponds to TRBD1 (5 bases). Germline V gene lookup returns CDR1 DFQATT and CDR2 SNEGSKA (reference sequence). The CDR3 totals 14 residues. Between the trimmed V and J ends, which lost 4 bases and 9 bases, there was a span of 21 bases. The CDR3 sequence: CSAIPWGRASCYTF. DNA for the CDR3: TGCAGTGCTATCCCTTGGGGGAGGGCTTCATGCTACACCTTC.

Ten or more counts support this clonotype. The genes are TRBV7-9 and TRBJ2-7; possibly TRBD1 or TRBD2 for D (6 bases each). This CDR3 comprises 16 residues. CDR1 and CDR2 (germline): SEHNR, FQNEAQ (reference sequence). V dropped 5 bases and J dropped 3 bases, with 20 bases sitting between them. The CDR3 sequence: CASSTYRLGGSYEQYF. The CDR3 DNA follows: TGTGCCAGCAGCACTTACCGGCTCGGGGGCAGCTACGAGCAGTACTTC.